What follows are 9 T cell receptor beta chains derived from one specimen sequenced in a study of blood T cells in healthy people across ages. Alongside a J-beta primer mix, a sample-barcoded 5' primer served in a second PCR lasting about 7 to 12 cycles. TCRdb ran MiXCR on the 5' RACE reads and lists one entry per CDR3 protein. The sample records around 1,900,000 distinct CDR3 sequences, about two fifths being singletons. Sample: blood. The receptors originated from a human donor in good health.

This sequence joins TRBV6-6 and TRBJ1-2, with D perhaps matching TRBD1 (6 bases). Trimming left V 0 bases short and J 0 bases short, with 11 bases between. This CDR3 has 16 amino acids. Germline CDR1 MNHNY, CDR2 SVGAGI (reference sequence). CDR3 coding DNA: TGTGCCAGCAGTTACTCGACAGGTGGAACTAACTATGGCTACACCTTC. It translates to CASSYSTGGTNYGYTF.

This clonotype was detected a few times. This chain uses TRBV4-3 with TRBJ2-3; TRBD1 matches at 9 bases. V lost 0 bases to trimming and J lost 4 bases; unmatched junction nucleotides: 11. Germline V gene lookup returns CDR1 LGHNA and CDR2 YSLEER. CDR3 length: 18 residues. The CDR3 sequence: CASSQDMGQGILADTQYF. The CDR3 nucleotides are TGCGCCAGCAGCCAAGATATGGGACAGGGAATTTTGGCAGATACGCAGTATTTT.

This clonotype was seen only a few times. V is TRBV4-3 and J is TRBJ2-3; 9 nucleotides align to TRBD2. Germline V CDR1 and CDR2: LGHNA, YSLEER. J lost 0 bases, V lost 0 bases, and 7 bases had no gene match. The CDR3 runs 18 residues. The CDR3 here is CASSQDQSGGFSTDTQYF. The CDR3 DNA is TGCGCCAGCAGCCAAGATCAGAGCGGGGGGTTCAGCACAGATACGCAGTATTTT.

This clonotype has only a few counts. This rearrangement joins TRBV2 to TRBJ2-5; perhaps TRBD1 as D (5 bases). The J call could be wrong; TRBJ2-7 is a better fit for the DNA end. This CDR3 region has 14 residues. Germline CDR1 and CDR2: SNHLY and FYNNEI. CDR3: CASSAPRQSYEQYF. Here the CDR3 DNA reads TGTGCCAGCAGTGCCCCGAGACAGTCATACGAGCAGTACTTC.

This clonotype was recorded a few times. The rearrangement links TRBV10-3 to TRBJ2-3, with D unclear. The V and J ends lost 4 bases and 5 bases respectively, with 4 bases between them. Per the germline V gene, CDR1 is ENHRY and CDR2 is SYGVKD. The CDR3 runs 11 residues. The CDR3 DNA reads TGTGCCATCAGTGGTTTAGATACGCAGTATTTT. This translates into CAISGLDTQYF.

This clonotype was seen only a few times. The chain carries TRBV20-1 and TRBJ1-5; TRBD1 aligns across 8 bases. This CDR3 has 17 residues. The germline gives CDR1 DFQATT, CDR2 SNEGSKA (reference sequence). The V segment lost 3 bases and the J segment 0 bases; nucleotides outside the gene matches: 10. The CDR3 bases are TGCAGTGCTAGGGGGACAGGTAAGGGATATAGCAATCAGCCCCAGCATTTT. This sequence encodes CSARGTGKGYSNQPQHF.

Remarks on this clonotype: The CDR3 ends on some other residue instead of the conserved phenylalanine or tryptophan, so this is likely a read error. The chain couples TRBV27 to TRBJ2-3; D gene unclear. CDR1 and CDR2 (germline): MNHEY, SMNVEV (reference sequence). CDR3 length: 11 amino acids. Trimming removed 5 bases at V and 2 bases at J, with 2 bases between. CDR3 DNA sequence: TGTGCCAGCAGTGCCACAGATACGCAGTATTTG. Protein sequence: CASSATDTQYL.

Concerning this clonotype: The junction departs from germline at one end; a sequencing error may be responsible. The chain employs TRBV6-2 or TRBV6-3 and TRBJ2-3, with D uncertain. CDR3 length: 16 residues. CDR1 and CDR2 from the germline V gene are MNHEY and SVGEGT. The CDR3 reads CACSPPAALRTDTQYF. The CDR3 DNA sequence: TGTGCCTGCAGTCCCCCGGCCGCCCTTCGCACAGATACGCAGTATTTT.

This clonotype was detected a few times. This sequence joins TRBV20-1 and TRBJ2-3; D is unresolved. Germline-derived CDR1 and CDR2 are DFQATT and SNEGSKA (reference sequence). V lost 3 bases and J 2 bases, leaving 6 bases between the germline ends. The CDR3 is 12 residues long. CDR3: CSASPYTDTQYF. In DNA, the CDR3 is TGCAGTGCTAGCCCTTACACAGATACGCAGTATTTT.